The clone carrying this TCR beta chain was observed a handful of times. No antigen is known for it. These data belong to a study of OX40 agonist ivuxolimab in advanced cancers. Study in general: Those treated in dose escalation had hepatocellular carcinoma, melanoma, renal cell cancer or head and neck cancer. General observations from the study: The investigators did not determine what antigen specificity the expanded peripheral T cells had. More expanded clones were found, on average, in CD8+ than in CD4+ T cells.

Patients were excluded for autoimmune disease history or systemic immunosuppression. This CDR3 region has 12 residues. Germline values: CDR1 SEHNR, CDR2 FQNEAQ (reference sequence). Trimming left V 8 bases short and J 1 base short, with 9 bases between. The assay was immunoSEQ multiplex PCR, and TCRdb's table has in-frame clones only and misses some. The table includes about 54,000 clones, approximately 75% detected once. This chain joins TRBV7-9 and TRBJ2-7, with D tentatively TRBD1 or TRBD2 (5 bases each). This specimen was CD4+ or CD8+ T cells sorted from blood, taken in a trial of the OX40 agonist ivuxolimab. The sequence was obtained from an adult with an advanced solid tumor such as melanoma, head and neck, liver or kidney cancer. The CDR3 DNA reads as TGTGCCAGCGGGGACGGATCCTACGAGCAGTACTTC. Residues: CASGDGSYEQYF.